The rows below give T cell receptor beta chains drawn from one sample of a study of blood T cell repertoires in COVID-19. Repertoires were generated with immunoSEQ multiplex PCR, while TCRdb's copy carries only in-frame clones and drops some. The sample records about 140,000 clones, approximately 84% being singletons. What was sequenced was PBMCs or T cells enriched from blood (not recorded which). The receptor source for this set is a woman younger than 30 who had been exposed to COVID-19. Each CDR3 is given with its conserved first and last residue. Fields, in order: CDR3 protein, J gene, CDR3 length, V gene.

CASTRAGTGSYEQYF	TRBJ2-7	15	TRBV27
CASTQRYWEETQYF	TRBJ2-5	14	TRBV19
CAWSVLRGPVEAFF	TRBJ1-1	14	TRBV30
CASSRDTGTVNTEAFF	TRBJ1-1	16	TRBV7-6
CAWSVRGGSGELFF	TRBJ2-2	14	TRBV30
CASSPLGTSGKGSTDTQYF	TRBJ2-3	19	TRBV18
CASSPWTGEAEAFF	TRBJ1-1	14	TRBV5-1
CASSLRPGRSYNEQFF	TRBJ2-1	16	TRBV5-6
CASSATGREWEQYF	TRBJ2-7	14	TRBV19
CASSQDRGGAVDEQFF	TRBJ2-1	16	TRBV4-3
CSVATGGFTF	TRBJ1-2	10	TRBV29-1
CASRRQGADTQYF	TRBJ2-3	13	TRBV27
CASSFSGTGQETQYF	TRBJ2-5	15	TRBV28
CASSLVTGNEQYF	TRBJ2-7	13	TRBV5-1
CATNTANTEAFF	TRBJ1-1	12	TRBV19
CASSEESGQVGTEAFF	TRBJ1-1	16	TRBV2
CASSFRTADYEKLFF	TRBJ1-4	15	TRBV5-1
CASSLGAGEGMETQYF	TRBJ2-5	16	TRBV5-5
CASSYGRGVRRNTEAFF	TRBJ1-1	17	TRBV6-2/TRBV6-3
CASSFGQAYEQYF	TRBJ2-7	13	TRBV5-4
CASSSQNTEAFF	TRBJ1-1	12	TRBV28
CASSLTGTGIDEQFF	TRBJ2-1	15	TRBV7-9
CAISARTSSGANVLTF	TRBJ2-6	16	TRBV10-3
CASSYSDTPNTEAFF	TRBJ1-1	15	TRBV6-5
CASTLTGGIYGYTF	TRBJ1-2	14	TRBV5-1
CASSRGWTGNNQPQHF	TRBJ1-5	16	TRBV4-1
CASAGLAGNEQFF	TRBJ2-1	13	TRBV28
CASSRAGSHEQYF	TRBJ2-7	13	TRBV3-1/TRBV3-2
CASSQEGDRGPLGGYTF	TRBJ1-2	17	TRBV4-3
CASSHLDRNTEAFF	TRBJ1-1	14	TRBV16
CASSLTGFDEQYF	TRBJ2-7	13	TRBV5-4
CASSLNLGNTIYF	TRBJ1-3	13	TRBV28
CASSPREGTRDINYGYTF	TRBJ1-2	18	TRBV21-1
CASSFSANRDSYNEQFF	TRBJ2-1	17	TRBV7-9
CASIHDSPNQPQHF	TRBJ1-5	14	TRBV6-5
CATSRLPGIYEQYF	TRBJ2-7	14	TRBV15
CASFQLGGRTDPSGANVLTF	TRBJ2-6	20	TRBV28
CATSRDGGGTGLYEQYF	TRBJ2-7	17	TRBV15